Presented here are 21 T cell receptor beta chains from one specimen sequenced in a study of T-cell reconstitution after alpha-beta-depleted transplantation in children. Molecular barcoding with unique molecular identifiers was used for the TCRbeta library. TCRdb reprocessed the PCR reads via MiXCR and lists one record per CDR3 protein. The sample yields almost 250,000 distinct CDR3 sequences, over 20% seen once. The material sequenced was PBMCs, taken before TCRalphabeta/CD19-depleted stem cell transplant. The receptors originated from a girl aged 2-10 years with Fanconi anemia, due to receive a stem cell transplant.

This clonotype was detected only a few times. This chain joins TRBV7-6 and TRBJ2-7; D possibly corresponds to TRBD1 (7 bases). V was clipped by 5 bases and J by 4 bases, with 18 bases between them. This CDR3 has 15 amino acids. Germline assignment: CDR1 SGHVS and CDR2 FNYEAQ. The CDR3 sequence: CASSPRSRGEYEQYF. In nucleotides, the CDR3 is TGTGCCAGCAGCCCCCGAAGCAGGGGGGAATACGAGCAGTACTTC.

The CDR3 nucleotides read TGCGCCAGCACAACCAGTGACCTTAACTATGGCTACACCTTC. This encodes CASTTSDLNYGYTF. The J gene is TRBJ1-2, the V gene TRBV23-1; D is ambiguous. TRBV23-1 is labeled an ORF, and its function is uncertain. Trimming stripped 7 bases from V and 1 base from J, with 13 bases between. The CDR3 extends over 14 amino acids.

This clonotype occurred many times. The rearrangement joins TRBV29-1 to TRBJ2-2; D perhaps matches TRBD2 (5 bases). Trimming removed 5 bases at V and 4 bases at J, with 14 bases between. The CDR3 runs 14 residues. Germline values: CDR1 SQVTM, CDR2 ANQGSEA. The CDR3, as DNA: TGCAGCGTTATTCTCGGTGGACTCACCGGGGAGCTGTTTTTT. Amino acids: CSVILGGLTGELFF.

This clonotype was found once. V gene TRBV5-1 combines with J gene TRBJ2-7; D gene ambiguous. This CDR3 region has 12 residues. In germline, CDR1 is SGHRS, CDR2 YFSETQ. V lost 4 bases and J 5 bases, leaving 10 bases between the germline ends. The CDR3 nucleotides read TGCGCCAGCAGCCACCCTGGGGACGAGCAGTACTTC. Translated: CASSHPGDEQYF.

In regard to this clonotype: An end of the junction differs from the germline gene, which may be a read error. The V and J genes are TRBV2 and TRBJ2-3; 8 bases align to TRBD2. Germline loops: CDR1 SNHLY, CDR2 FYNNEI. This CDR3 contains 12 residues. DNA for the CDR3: TGTGCCAGCAGGGAAGCGGGGGTTACGCAGTATTTT. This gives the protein CASREAGVTQYF.

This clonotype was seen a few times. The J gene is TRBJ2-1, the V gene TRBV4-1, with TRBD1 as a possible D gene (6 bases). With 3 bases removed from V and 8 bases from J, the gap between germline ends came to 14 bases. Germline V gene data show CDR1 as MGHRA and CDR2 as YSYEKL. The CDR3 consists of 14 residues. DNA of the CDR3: TGCGCCAGCAGCCAGGACCCGACAGGAGATGAGCAGTTCTTC. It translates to CASSQDPTGDEQFF.

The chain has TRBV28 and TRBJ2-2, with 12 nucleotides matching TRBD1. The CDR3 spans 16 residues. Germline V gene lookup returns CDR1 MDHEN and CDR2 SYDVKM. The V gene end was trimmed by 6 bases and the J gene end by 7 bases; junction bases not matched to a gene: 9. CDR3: CASSLPGQGAVGELFF. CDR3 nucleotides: TGTGCCAGCAGCCTGCCGGGACAGGGGGCTGTCGGGGAGCTGTTTTTT.

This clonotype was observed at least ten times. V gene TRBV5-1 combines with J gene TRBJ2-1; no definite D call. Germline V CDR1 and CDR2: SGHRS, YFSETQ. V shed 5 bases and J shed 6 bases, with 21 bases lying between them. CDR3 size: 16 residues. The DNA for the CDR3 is TGCGCCAGCAGTCCTTACAAAGGGATGGCCTCCAATGAGCAGTTCTTC. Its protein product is CASSPYKGMASNEQFF.

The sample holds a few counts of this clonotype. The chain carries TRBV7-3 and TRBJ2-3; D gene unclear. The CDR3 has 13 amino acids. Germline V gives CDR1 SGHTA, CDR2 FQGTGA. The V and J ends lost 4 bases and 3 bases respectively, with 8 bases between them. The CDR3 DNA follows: TGTGCCAGCAGCTCGTTAGTAACAGATACGCAGTATTTT. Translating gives CASSSLVTDTQYF.

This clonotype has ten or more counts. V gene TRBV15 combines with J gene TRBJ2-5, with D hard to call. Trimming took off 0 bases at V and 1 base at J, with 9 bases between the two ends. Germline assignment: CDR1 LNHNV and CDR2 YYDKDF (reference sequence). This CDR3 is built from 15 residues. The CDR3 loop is CATSRDPTSQETQYF. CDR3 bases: TGTGCCACCAGCAGAGATCCGACGTCCCAAGAGACCCAGTACTTC.

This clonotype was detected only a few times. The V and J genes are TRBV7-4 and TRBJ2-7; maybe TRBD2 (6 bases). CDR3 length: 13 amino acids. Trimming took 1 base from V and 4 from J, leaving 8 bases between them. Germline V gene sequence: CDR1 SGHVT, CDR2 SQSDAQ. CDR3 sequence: CASSLGAGYEQYF. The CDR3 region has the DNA TGTGCCAGCAGCTTAGGGGCGGGGTACGAGCAGTACTTC.

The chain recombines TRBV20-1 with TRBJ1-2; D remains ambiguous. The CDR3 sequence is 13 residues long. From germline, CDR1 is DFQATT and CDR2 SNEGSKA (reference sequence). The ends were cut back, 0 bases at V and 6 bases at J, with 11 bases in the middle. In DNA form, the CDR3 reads TGCAGTGCTAGAGATCCTACCCTAAATGGCTACACCTTC. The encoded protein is CSARDPTLNGYTF.

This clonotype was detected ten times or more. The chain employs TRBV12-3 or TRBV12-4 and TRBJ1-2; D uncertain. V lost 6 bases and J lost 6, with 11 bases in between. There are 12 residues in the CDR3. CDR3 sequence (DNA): TGTGCCAGCAGGGAGCCGGGGAATGGCTACACCTTC. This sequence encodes CASREPGNGYTF.

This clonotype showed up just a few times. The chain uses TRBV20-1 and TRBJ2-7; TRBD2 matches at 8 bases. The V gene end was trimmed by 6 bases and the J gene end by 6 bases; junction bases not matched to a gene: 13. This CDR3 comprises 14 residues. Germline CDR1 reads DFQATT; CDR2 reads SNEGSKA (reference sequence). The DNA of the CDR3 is TGCAGTGCGACCCCCAGCGGGAGCGCTCGCGAGCAGTACTTC. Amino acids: CSATPSGSAREQYF.

CDR3 sequence (DNA): TGTGCCAGCAGTTTGCAGATTGGCAATGAGCAGTTCTTC. Amino acids: CASSLQIGNEQFF. This chain uses TRBV28 with TRBJ2-1; D not certain. V dropped 3 bases and J dropped 6 bases, with 9 bases sitting between them. From germline, CDR1 is MDHEN and CDR2 SYDVKM. The length of the CDR3 is 13 residues.

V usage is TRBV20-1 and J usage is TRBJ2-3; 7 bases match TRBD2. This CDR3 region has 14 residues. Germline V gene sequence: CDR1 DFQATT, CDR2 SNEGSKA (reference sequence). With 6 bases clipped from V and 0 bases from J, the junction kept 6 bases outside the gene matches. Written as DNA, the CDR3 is TGCAGTGCCCGGCGAGCGGGAAGCACAGATACGCAGTATTTT. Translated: CSARRAGSTDTQYF.

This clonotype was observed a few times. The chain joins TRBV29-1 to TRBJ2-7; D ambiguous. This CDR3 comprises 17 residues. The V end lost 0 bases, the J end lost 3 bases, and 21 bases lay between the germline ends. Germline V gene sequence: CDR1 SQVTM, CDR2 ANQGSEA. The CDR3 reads CSVEDENSEGGIYEQYF. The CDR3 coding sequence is TGCAGCGTTGAAGATGAAAATAGTGAAGGCGGTATCTACGAGCAGTACTTC.

DNA for the CDR3: TGTGCCAGCAGAAACCAGGGTGGCGGCACTGAAGCTTTCTTT. It is translated as CASRNQGGGTEAFF. The chain links TRBV2 to TRBJ1-1; weak D call: TRBD1 (5 bases). The CDR3 has 14 amino acids. Germline CDR1 reads SNHLY; CDR2 reads FYNNEI. With 6 bases removed from V and 4 bases from J, the gap between germline ends came to 15 bases.

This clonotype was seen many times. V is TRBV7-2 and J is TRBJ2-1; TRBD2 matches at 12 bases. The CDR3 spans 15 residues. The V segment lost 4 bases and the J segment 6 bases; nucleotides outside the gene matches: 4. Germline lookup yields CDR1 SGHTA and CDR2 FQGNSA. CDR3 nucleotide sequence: TGTGCCAGCAGCTCGACTAGCGGGAGACTCAATGAGCAGTTCTTC. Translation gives CASSSTSGRLNEQFF.

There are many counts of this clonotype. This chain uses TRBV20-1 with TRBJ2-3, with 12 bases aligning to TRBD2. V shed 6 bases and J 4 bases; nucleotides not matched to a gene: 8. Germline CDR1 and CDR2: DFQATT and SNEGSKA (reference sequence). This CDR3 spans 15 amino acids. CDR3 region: CSALTSGSIADTQYF. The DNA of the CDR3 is TGCAGTGCGTTGACTAGCGGGAGTATAGCAGATACGCAGTATTTT.

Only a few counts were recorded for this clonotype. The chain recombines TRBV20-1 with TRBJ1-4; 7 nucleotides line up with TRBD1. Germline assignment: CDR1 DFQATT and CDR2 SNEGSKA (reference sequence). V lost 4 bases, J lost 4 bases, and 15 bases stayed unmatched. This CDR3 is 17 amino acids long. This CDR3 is CSAIDPLRQGNNEKLFF. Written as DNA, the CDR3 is TGCAGTGCTATCGACCCCCTTCGACAGGGAAATAATGAAAAACTGTTTTTT.